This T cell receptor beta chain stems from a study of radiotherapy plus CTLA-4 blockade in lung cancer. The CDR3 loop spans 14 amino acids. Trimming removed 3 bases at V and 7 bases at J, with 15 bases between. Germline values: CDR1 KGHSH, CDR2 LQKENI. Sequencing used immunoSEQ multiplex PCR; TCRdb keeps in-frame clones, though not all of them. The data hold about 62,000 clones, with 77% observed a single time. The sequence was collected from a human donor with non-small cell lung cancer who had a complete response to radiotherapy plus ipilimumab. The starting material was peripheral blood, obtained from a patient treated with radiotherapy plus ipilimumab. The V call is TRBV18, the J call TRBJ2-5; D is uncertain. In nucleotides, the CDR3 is TGTGCCAGCTCACCCACCGGGCCCGACGGGACCCAGTACTTC. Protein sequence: CASSPTGPDGTQYF.